Listed below are T cell receptor beta chains from one sample, sequenced in a study of blood T cell repertoires in COVID-19. Sequencing used immunoSEQ multiplex PCR; TCRdb keeps in-frame clones, though not all of them. This sample has approximately 280,000 clones, with around nine tenths found just once. Sequenced input: PBMCs or T cells enriched from blood (not recorded which). Receptors were obtained from an older woman who had recovered from COVID-19. The conserved cysteine and the conserved F or W are not part of the CDR3 here.

v_call cdr3_aa
TRBV24-1 ATSDLQTDTQY
TRBV7-9 ASSNRQESYEQY
TRBV5-1 ASSRRQGAEDTQY
TRBV19 ASREVDMNTEAF
TRBV3-1/TRBV3-2 ASSQVYGDRDSANYGYT
TRBV5-4 ASRTGLEETQY
TRBV5-5 ASSSLGGHSRETQY
TRBV5-1 ASSLSGDTQY
TRBV30 AWGPGQDTGELF
TRBV18 ASSLTGDTGELF
TRBV4-1 ASSHPRGTGFYEQY
TRBV11-1 ASSPLAGGNEQF
TRBV24-1 ATSDSGQGTGDTQY
TRBV28 ASSLSQAGNTIY
TRBV3-1/TRBV3-2 ASSQDWVAGGLSDTQY
TRBV2 ASKGLAEVYEQY
TRBV7-9 ASIGTGGITGYNEQF
TRBV28 ASSLRDRLNTEAF
TRBV4-2 ASSQGQGANTEAF
TRBV27 ASRPGQGSNQPQH
TRBV7-3 ASSPNPLGAGGEQF
TRBV19 ASSILGPHNEKLF